This is a list of T cell receptor beta chains from one sample in a study of cytomegalovirus exposure and HLA in healthy donors. Measured with immunoSEQ multiplex PCR; TCRdb has only the in-frame clones, and not every one. The sample records some 210,000 clones, 83% being singletons. Sequenced sample: PBMCs. These receptors were obtained from a woman younger than 35 in good health and CMV-seronegative. The CDR3 runs from the conserved cysteine through the conserved F or W. A D gene is named only where the DNA matches it firmly. Only part of the rows carry a size: once, few, many, or a class if the clone is expanded.

>TRBJ1-4|TRBV29-1|-|-
CSVTRGATNEKLFF
TGCAGCGTTACGCGCGGTGCAACTAATGAAAAACTGTTTTTT
>TRBJ1-4|TRBV19|once|TRBD1
CASGGQGEKLFF
TGTGCCAGTGGGGGACAGGGGGAAAAACTGTTTTTT
>TRBJ2-7|TRBV27|-|-
CASTVADGSYEQYF
TGTGCCAGCACCGTGGCGGACGGCTCCTACGAGCAGTACTTC
>TRBJ2-1|TRBV4-1|-|-
CASSQTPAAGAYNEQFF
TGCGCCAGCAGCCAAACGCCAGCGGCTGGAGCCTACAATGAGCAGTTCTTC
>TRBJ2-5|TRBV14|-|TRBD1
CASSQRGQGETQYF
TGTGCCAGCAGCCAACGAGGACAGGGGGAGACCCAGTACTTC
>TRBJ2-7|TRBV6-5|-|TRBD2
CASSYSGGGPYEQYF
TGTGCCAGCAGTTACTCCGGCGGGGGGCCCTACGAGCAGTACTTC
>TRBJ2-7|TRBV7-8|-|-
CASSTPGQVYEQYF
TGTGCCAGCAGCACACCGGGACAAGTCTACGAGCAGTACTTC
>TRBJ1-1|TRBV4-1|-|TRBD1
CASSQDSRGQGGLETEAFF
TGCGCCAGCAGCCAAGATAGCAGAGGACAGGGGGGTTTGGAGACTGAAGCTTTCTTT
>TRBJ2-1|TRBV4-2|-|TRBD2
CASSQDLAGGYNEQFF
TGTGCCAGCAGCCAAGATCTAGCGGGGGGGTACAATGAGCAGTTCTTC
>TRBJ1-1|TRBV27|-|-
CASSLGSLNTEAFF
TGTGCCAGCAGTTTAGGCAGCCTGAACACTGAAGCTTTCTTT
>TRBJ2-5|TRBV6-5|few|TRBD1
CASSLQGAGRETQYF
TGTGCCAGCAGTTTACAGGGGGCGGGCAGGGAGACCCAGTACTTC
>TRBJ2-5|TRBV19|few|TRBD1
CASSVVGQGARETQYF
TGTGCCAGTAGTGTCGTGGGACAGGGGGCCCGGGAGACCCAGTACTTC
>TRBJ1-2|TRBV27|-|-
CASSPWDEGNYGYTF
TGTGCCAGCAGTCCCTGGGACGAAGGAAACTATGGCTACACCTTC
>TRBJ1-3|TRBV4-2|medium-sized|-
CASSQESGLPGNTIYF
TGTGCCAGCAGCCAAGAGTCAGGGCTGCCTGGAAACACCATATATTTT
>TRBJ1-1|TRBV6-5|-|-
CASSYSTAHSGTEAFF
TGTGCCAGCAGTTACTCTACCGCCCATTCCGGCACTGAAGCTTTCTTT
>TRBJ2-1|TRBV11-1|few|TRBD2
CASSLTSGIHEQFF
TGTGCCAGCAGCTTAACTAGCGGGATTCATGAGCAGTTCTTC
>TRBJ1-1|TRBV5-1|-|-
CASSSPNTEAFF
TGCGCCAGCAGCTCCCCTAACACTGAAGCTTTCTTT
>TRBJ2-1|TRBV2|-|TRBD1
CASSPDRGPGEQFF
TGTGCCAGCAGCCCGGACAGGGGGCCGGGGGAGCAGTTCTTC
>TRBJ2-1|TRBV30|-|TRBD2
CAWSVSASGNEQFF
TGTGCCTGGAGTGTAAGCGCTAGCGGGAATGAGCAGTTCTTC
>TRBJ1-2|TRBV7-9|few|TRBD1
CASSLGWGQGNYGYTF
TGTGCCAGCAGCTTAGGGTGGGGACAGGGTAACTATGGCTACACCTTC
>TRBJ1-4|TRBV15|-|-
CATAGAANEKLFF
TGTGCCACCGCGGGCGCAGCTAATGAAAAACTGTTTTTT
>TRBJ2-7|TRBV29-1|-|-
CSVSLGLYEQYF
TGCAGCGTTTCTTTAGGACTGTACGAGCAGTACTTC
>TRBJ2-2|TRBV9|few|TRBD2
CASSVGRSGTGELFF
TGTGCCAGCAGCGTCGGGAGGAGCGGCACCGGGGAGCTGTTTTTT
>TRBJ1-1|TRBV28|-|-
CASSPSGRRNTEAFF
TGTGCCAGCAGCCCCTCGGGACGGAGGAACACTGAAGCTTTCTTT
>TRBJ1-2|TRBV4-1|few|TRBD1
CASSQEWTGLRWGYTF
TGCGCCAGCAGCCAGGAGTGGACAGGGCTCCGGTGGGGCTACACCTTC
>TRBJ1-5|TRBV2|few|TRBD1
CASSAGTGNQPQHF
TGTGCCAGCAGTGCCGGGACAGGGAATCAGCCCCAGCATTTT
>TRBJ2-7|TRBV20-1|-|-
CSARDVYEQYF
TGCAGTGCTAGAGATGTTTACGAGCAGTACTTC
>TRBJ2-3|TRBV30|-|-
CAWGAGDTQYF
TGTGCCTGGGGGGCGGGCGATACGCAGTATTTT